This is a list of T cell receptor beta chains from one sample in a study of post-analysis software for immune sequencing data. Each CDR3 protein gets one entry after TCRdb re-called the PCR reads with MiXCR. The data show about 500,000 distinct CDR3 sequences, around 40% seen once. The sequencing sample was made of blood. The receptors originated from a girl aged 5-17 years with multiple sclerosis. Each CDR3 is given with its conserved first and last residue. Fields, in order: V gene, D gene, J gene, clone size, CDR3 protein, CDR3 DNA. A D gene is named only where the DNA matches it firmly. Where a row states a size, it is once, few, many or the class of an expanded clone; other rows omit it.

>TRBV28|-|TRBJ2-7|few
CASSLYRYEQYF
TGTGCCAGCAGTTTATATCGCTACGAGCAGTACTTC
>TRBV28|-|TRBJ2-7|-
CASSPLTEGQYF
TGTGCCAGCAGTCCCCTCACCGAGGGGCAGTACTTC
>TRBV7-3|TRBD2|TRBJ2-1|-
CASSLASLSPGLAVKSYNEQFF
TGTGCCAGCAGCTTAGCCTCTCTCTCACCGGGACTAGCGGTAAAGTCCTACAATGAGCAGTTCTTC
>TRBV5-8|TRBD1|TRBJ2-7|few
CASSLTGQSTEQYF
TGTGCCAGCAGCTTAACGGGACAGTCAACCGAGCAGTACTTC
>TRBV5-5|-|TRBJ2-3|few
CASSLEERDTQYF
TGTGCCAGCAGCTTGGAGGAGCGAGATACGCAGTATTTT
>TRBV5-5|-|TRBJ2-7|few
CASSLADRHSAREQYF
TGTGCCAGCAGCTTGGCCGACAGGCATTCAGCGAGGGAGCAGTACTTC
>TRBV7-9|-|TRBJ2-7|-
CASSPRGIGINEQYF
TGTGCCAGCAGCCCGAGAGGGATAGGGATTAACGAGCAGTACTTC
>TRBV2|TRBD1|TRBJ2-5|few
CASTKSGQGIETQYF
TGTGCCAGCACCAAATCGGGACAGGGTATAGAGACCCAGTACTTC
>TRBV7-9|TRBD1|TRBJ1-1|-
CASSLDGQGGTEAFF
TGTGCCAGCAGCTTGGACGGACAGGGGGGCACTGAAGCTTTCTTT
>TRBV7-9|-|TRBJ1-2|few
CASSPGGDSRASGYGYTF
TGTGCCAGCAGCCCTGGGGGAGACTCTCGAGCGTCGGGCTATGGCTACACCTTC
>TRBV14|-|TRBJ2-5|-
CASSQRQMQETQYF
TGTGCCAGCAGCCAGAGACAGATGCAAGAGACCCAGTACTTC
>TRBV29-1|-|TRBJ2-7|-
CSVSRGGQSYEQYF
TGCAGCGTTTCTAGAGGTGGACAGTCCTACGAGCAGTACTTC
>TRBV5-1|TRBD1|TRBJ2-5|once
CASSVGQGVRETQYF
TGCGCCAGCAGCGTGGGTCAGGGGGTTAGAGAGACCCAGTACTTC
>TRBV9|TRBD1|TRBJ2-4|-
CASSAPDRAHRRYQYF
TGTGCCAGCAGCGCCCCGGACAGGGCCCACCGGAGATACCAGTACTTC
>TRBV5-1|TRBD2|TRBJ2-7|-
CASSFLSGSQYEQYF
TGCGCCAGCAGCTTCTTGAGCGGGAGTCAGTACGAGCAGTACTTC
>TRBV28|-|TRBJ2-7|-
CASSPPSFYEQYF
TGTGCCAGCAGTCCCCCTAGTTTCTACGAGCAGTACTTC
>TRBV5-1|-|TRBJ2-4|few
CASSLTDLAKNIQYF
TGCGCCAGCAGCCTGACTGATTTAGCCAAAAACATTCAGTACTTC
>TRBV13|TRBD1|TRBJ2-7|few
CASSFPHRDRDHEQYF
TGTGCCAGCAGCTTCCCCCACCGGGACAGGGATCACGAGCAGTACTTC
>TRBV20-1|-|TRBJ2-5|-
CSARTSGVETQYF
TGCAGTGCTAGAACATCAGGGGTGGAGACCCAGTACTTC
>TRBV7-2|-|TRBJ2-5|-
CASSWPTQETQYF
TGTGCCAGCAGCTGGCCGACCCAAGAGACCCAGTACTTC
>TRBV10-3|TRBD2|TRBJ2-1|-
CAISGTSESNEQFF
TGTGCCATCAGCGGGACTAGCGAAAGCAATGAGCAGTTCTTC
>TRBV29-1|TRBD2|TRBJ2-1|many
CSAGGDEQFF
TGCAGCGCTGGGGGGGATGAGCAGTTCTTC
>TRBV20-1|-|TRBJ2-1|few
CSARVSRPSYNEQFF
TGCAGTGCTAGAGTCTCACGCCCCTCCTACAATGAGCAGTTCTTC
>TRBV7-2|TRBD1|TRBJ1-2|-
CASSSGQGRGGYTF
TGTGCCAGCAGCTCGGGACAGGGGAGAGGCGGCTACACCTTC
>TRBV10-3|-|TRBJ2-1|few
CAISAGRQLNEQFF
TGTGCCATCAGTGCGGGCAGGCAGTTGAATGAGCAGTTCTTC
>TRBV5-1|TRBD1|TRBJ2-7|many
CASSRDSTYEQYF
TGTGCCAGCAGCCGGGACAGCACCTACGAGCAGTACTTC
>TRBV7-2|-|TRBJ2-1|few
CASSSQSEAYNEQFF
TGTGCCAGCAGCTCGCAGTCGGAGGCATACAATGAGCAGTTCTTC
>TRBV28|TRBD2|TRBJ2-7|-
CASRSRRLADSSYEQYF
TGTGCCAGCAGATCCCGCAGACTAGCGGACAGCTCCTACGAGCAGTACTTC
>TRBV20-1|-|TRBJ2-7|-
CSADGTTDYEQYF
TGCAGTGCTGATGGGACAACCGACTACGAGCAGTACTTC
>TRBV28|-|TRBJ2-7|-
CASSFSLVPSYEQYF
TGTGCCAGCAGTTTTTCCTTAGTTCCGTCCTACGAGCAGTACTTC
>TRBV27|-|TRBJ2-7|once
CASSLKTPGTEFSYEQYF
TGTGCCAGCAGTTTAAAAACCCCCGGGACTGAGTTCTCCTACGAGCAGTACTTC
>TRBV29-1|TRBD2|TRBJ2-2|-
CSVGYREGRRTGELFF
TGCAGCGTGGGTTATCGGGAGGGCCGGCGGACCGGGGAGCTGTTTTTT
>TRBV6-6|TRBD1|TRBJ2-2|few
CASTGGAGGELFF
TGTGCCAGCACAGGGGGCGCGGGCGGGGAGCTGTTTTTT
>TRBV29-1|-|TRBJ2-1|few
CSVDGGYNEQFF
TGCAGCGTTGATGGGGGGTACAATGAGCAGTTCTTC
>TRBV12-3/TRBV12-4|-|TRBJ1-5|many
CASSLAGDSNQPQHF
TGTGCCAGCAGTTTAGCAGGGGATAGCAATCAGCCCCAGCATTTT
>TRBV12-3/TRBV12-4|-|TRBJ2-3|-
CASSSRGSGIGTDTQYF
TGTGCCAGCAGTTCACGGGGTAGCGGGATAGGGACAGATACGCAATATTTT
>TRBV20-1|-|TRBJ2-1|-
CSAGISYNEQFF
TGCAGTGCTGGAATTTCCTACAATGAGCAGTTCTTC
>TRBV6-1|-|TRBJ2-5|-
CASSDSLERGSQETQYF
TGTGCCAGCAGTGACTCTCTGGAAAGGGGTTCACAAGAGACCCAGTACTTC
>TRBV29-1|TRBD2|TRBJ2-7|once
CSVEASGRTYEQYF
TGCAGCGTTGAGGCTAGCGGGAGGACTTACGAGCAGTACTTC
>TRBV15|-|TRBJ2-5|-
CATSRDRPFGQETQYF
TGTGCCACCAGCAGAGATCGGCCTTTCGGGCAAGAGACCCAGTACTTC
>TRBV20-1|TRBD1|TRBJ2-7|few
CSAARDRAPYEQYF
TGCAGTGCTGCCCGGGACAGGGCCCCCTACGAGCAGTACTTC
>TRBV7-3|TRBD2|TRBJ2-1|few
CASSLTAGLGMNNEQFF
TGTGCCAGCAGCTTAACGGCGGGACTAGGAATGAACAATGAGCAGTTCTTC